Below are 4 T cell receptor beta chains sequenced from a single sample in a study of blood T cell repertoires in COVID-19. Generated by immunoSEQ multiplex PCR, the TCRdb table keeps only in-frame clones and is missing some. This table has tens of thousands of clones, around three quarters appearing once. Sequenced sample: peripheral blood. These receptors were taken from a human donor in a cohort sampled during active COVID-19.

The CDR3 sequence: CASSLGVAGGGYIQYF. For the CDR3, the DNA is TGTGCCAGCAGCTTAGGGGTAGCGGGAGGTGGGTACATTCAGTACTTC. The chain recombines TRBV7-2 with TRBJ2-4, with 10 bases lining up with TRBD2. The CDR3 has 16 residues. V gave up 1 base and J gave up 8 bases; unmatched junction bases: 8. Germline loops: CDR1 SGHTA, CDR2 FQGNSA.

This chain links TRBV11-2 with TRBJ1-4; 11 nucleotides agree with TRBD1. This CDR3 region has 16 residues. The V gene's germline CDR1 is SGHAT and CDR2 FQNNGV. The V segment lost 4 bases and the J segment 3 bases; nucleotides outside the gene matches: 4. CDR3 loop: CASSSGTGGANEKLFF. CDR3 nucleotides: TGTGCCAGCAGCTCCGGGACAGGGGGGGCTAATGAAAAACTGTTTTTT.

The chain links TRBV5-1 to TRBJ2-7; tentatively, D is TRBD2 (6 bases). The length of the CDR3 is 16 residues. V shed 3 bases and J shed 5 bases, with 21 bases lying between them. Germline loops: CDR1 SGHRS, CDR2 YFSETQ. CDR3 bases: TGCGCCAGCAGCTCGGGTGCCGGGAGTGGAGGGGACGAGCAGTACTTC. Its translation is CASSSGAGSGGDEQYF.

The rearrangement joins TRBV5-1 to TRBJ1-6; 8 nucleotides align to TRBD1. The CDR3 is 18 amino acids. V was pared by 0 bases and J by 3 bases, with 8 bases of the junction left unmatched. From germline, CDR1 is SGHRS and CDR2 YFSETQ. The CDR3 spells CASSLDVGTGGYNSPLHF. CDR3 sequence (DNA): TGCGCCAGCAGCTTGGATGTGGGTACAGGGGGCTATAATTCACCCCTCCACTTT.